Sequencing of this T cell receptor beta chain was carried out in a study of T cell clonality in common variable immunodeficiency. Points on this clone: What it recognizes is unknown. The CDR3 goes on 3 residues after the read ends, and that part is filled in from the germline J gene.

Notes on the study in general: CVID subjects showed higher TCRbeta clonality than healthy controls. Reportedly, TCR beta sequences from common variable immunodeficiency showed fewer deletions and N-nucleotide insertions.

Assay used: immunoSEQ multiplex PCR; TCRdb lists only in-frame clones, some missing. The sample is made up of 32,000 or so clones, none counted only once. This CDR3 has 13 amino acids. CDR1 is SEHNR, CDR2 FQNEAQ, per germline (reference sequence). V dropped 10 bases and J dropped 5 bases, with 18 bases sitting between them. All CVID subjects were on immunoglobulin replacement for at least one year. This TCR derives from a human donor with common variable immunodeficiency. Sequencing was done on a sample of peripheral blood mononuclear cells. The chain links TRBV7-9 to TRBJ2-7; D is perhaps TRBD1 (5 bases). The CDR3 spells CATRSDRFHEQYF. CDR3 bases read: TGTGCCACCCGTTCCGACAGATTCCACGAG.